What follows are 8 T cell receptor beta chains derived from one specimen sequenced in a study of STAT5B mutations in CD4+ large granular lymphocyte leukemia (dated by TCRdb to the early 2020s). Library preparation used the immunoSEQ multiplex PCR assay. TCRdb holds this immuneACCESS table with in-frame rearrangements only. Some clones are missing; in checked studies, unresolved V genes explain under half, and the rest has no known cause. For this sample the table gives tens of thousands of clones, of which roughly 72% were detected only once. Of the sample, 1.5% to 2% falls within the top ten clones. Sequencing was carried out using CD4+ T cells from blood buffy coats. The receptor set was obtained from a human donor in good health.

This clone came up once. The rearrangement joins TRBV9 to TRBJ2-3; no clear D gene. The CDR3 runs 14 residues. V lost 3 bases, J lost 0 bases, and 8 bases lay in between. Germline V gives CDR1 SGDLS, CDR2 YYNGEE. The CDR3 DNA is TGTGCCAGCAGCGAATTACCTAGCACAGATACGCAGTATTTT. This gives the protein CASSELPSTDTQYF.

This sequence joins TRBV10-3 and TRBJ2-5, with D unclear. CDR1 and CDR2 (germline): ENHRY, SYGVKD. The V and J ends lost 4 bases and 0 bases respectively, with 6 bases between them. This CDR3 region has 13 residues. The CDR3 bases are TGTGCCATCAGTGTAAACAACCAAGAGACCCAGTACTTC. This gives the protein CAISVNNQETQYF.

The chain joins TRBV7-2 to TRBJ2-3; TRBD2 might be the D (6 bases). The CDR3 is 16 amino acids. Germline V gene data show CDR1 as SGHTA and CDR2 as FQGNSA. V was pared by 7 bases and J by 2 bases, with 19 bases between. CDR3 bases: TGTGCCAGCACCTGGTCCGGCGGGGATACCACAGATACGCAGTATTTT. Its translation: CASTWSGGDTTDTQYF. The full variable domain, rest sourced from reference TRBV7-2 and TRBJ2-3, is GAGVSQSPSNKVTEKGKDVELRCDPISGHTALYWYRQSLGQGLEFLIYFQGNSAPDKSGLPSDRFSAERTGGSVSTLTIQRTQQEDSAVYLCASTWSGGDTTDTQYFGPGTRLTVL.

Only a few counts were recorded for this clone. The chain joins TRBV5-4 to TRBJ2-6, with unresolved D. This CDR3 spans 15 amino acids. Deletions cut 0 bases from V and 0 bases from J, with 4 bases between. Germline CDR1 and CDR2: SGHNT and YYREEE (reference sequence). The CDR3 reads CASSLVSSGANVLTF. The DNA of the CDR3 is TGTGCCAGCAGCTTGGTTAGCTCTGGGGCCAACGTCCTGACTTTC.

The chain has TRBV19 and TRBJ2-5; 14 bases are a match to TRBD2. The J segment lost 5 bases and the V segment lost 6 bases, leaving 5 bases of the junction unmatched. This CDR3 has 15 residues. CDR1 and CDR2 from the germline V gene are LNHDA and SQIVND (reference sequence). CDR3 sequence (DNA): TGTGCCAGTAGGACTAGCGGGGGGGCCGGGGAGACCCAGTACTTC. This gives the protein CASRTSGGAGETQYF. The full variable domain, completed using reference TRBV19 and TRBJ2-5, is DGGITQSPKYLFRKEGQNVTLSCEQNLNHDAMYWYRQDPGQGLRLIYYSQIVNDFQKGDIAEGYSVSREKKESFPLTVTSAQKNPTAFYLCASRTSGGAGETQYFGPGTRLLVL.

The chain is built from TRBV5-1 and TRBJ1-1, with D possibly being TRBD1 (6 bases). The CDR3 is 14 residues long. Germline CDR1 and CDR2: SGHRS and YFSETQ. V lost 4 bases and J lost 1, with 11 bases in between. The CDR3 sequence: CASSVPGQNTEAFF. CDR3 coding DNA: TGCGCCAGCAGCGTCCCGGGACAGAACACTGAAGCTTTCTTT. The entire variable domain, with the rest obtained from reference TRBV5-1 and TRBJ1-1, is as follows: KAGVTQTPRYLIKTRGQQVTLSCSPISGHRSVSWYQQTPGQGLQFLFEYFSETQRNKGNFPGRFSGRQFSNSRSEMNVSTLELGDSALYLCASSVPGQNTEAFFGQGTRLTVV.

The V gene is TRBV19, the J gene TRBJ1-1; D not certain. V lost 9 bases, J lost 2 bases, and 7 bases lay in between. This CDR3 is built from 11 residues. Germline-derived CDR1 and CDR2 are LNHDA and SQIVND (reference sequence). The DNA of the CDR3 is TGTGCCAGCGCCATCAACACTGAAGCTTTCTTT. This translates into CASAINTEAFF.

J is TRBJ1-5 and V is TRBV7-2; D is unclear. The ends were cut back, 1 base at V and 6 bases at J, with 13 bases in the middle. The germline V gene encodes CDR1 SGHTA and CDR2 FQGNSA. This CDR3 comprises 15 residues. The CDR3 reads CASSLGVGRSQPQHF. In DNA form, the CDR3 reads TGTGCCAGCAGCTTAGGGGTAGGGCGTAGTCAGCCCCAGCATTTT. The whole variable domain, filled in from reference TRBV7-2 and TRBJ1-5, reads GAGVSQSPSNKVTEKGKDVELRCDPISGHTALYWYRQSLGQGLEFLIYFQGNSAPDKSGLPSDRFSAERTGGSVSTLTIQRTQQEDSAVYLCASSLGVGRSQPQHFGDGTRLSIL.